This T cell receptor (beta chain) comes out of a study of shared clonotypes between healthy human individuals. About the research overall: A donor's plate count was three for CD4 naive and three for CD4 memory; CD8 naive had two and CD8 memory one. Study-wide findings and caveats: Generation probability values for non-shared clonotypes were lower than those for clonotypes shared by all four donors. Deeper or shallower sequencing was expected to change how clonotypes are shared among donors. Around 5% was the fraction of naive CD4 clonotypes found shared across a handful of donors.

CD45RO-negative, CCR7-positively selected cells formed the naive CD8 fraction, excluding terminally differentiated effector memory CD45RA+ cells. The CDR3 totals 15 residues. Germline V gene data show CDR1 as MNHNY and CDR2 as SVGAGI (reference sequence). V was trimmed by 2 bases and J by 4 bases, leaving 12 bases between them. Sequencing was performed with immunoSEQ multiplex PCR; in TCRdb, only in-frame clones are kept and a portion is missing. The sample comprises around 2.1 million clones, around 93% of which are singletons, and around 1.7% rests with the top ten. With respect to this clone: Its specificity is not known.

The receptor was derived from a man between 18 and 35 years old in good health. Some clones in this sample may be carry-over from other donors' samples. The gene calls are TRBV6-6 and TRBJ2-1; D not resolved. The material sequenced was naive CD8+ T cells from PBMCs. The CDR3 loop is CASSYLNGDYNEQFF. In nucleotides, the CDR3 is TGTGCCAGCAGTTACCTGAACGGAGATTACAATGAGCAGTTCTTC.